This section outlines one T cell receptor (beta chain) sequence together with its context. These data originate in a study of T-cell memory formation after mild COVID-19. One entry per CDR3 protein, called by TCRdb with MiXCR from the 5' RACE reads. Among fewer than 650,000 distinct CDR3 sequences listed, 20% to 25% were seen once. The CDR3 consists of 16 residues. Trimming removed 0 bases at V and 2 bases at J, with 15 bases between. CDR1 is SGHRS and CDR2 is YFSETQ in the germline V gene. The receptor was derived from an adult woman who had mild COVID-19 (a few samples of this study predate the infection). Cell type and time point are not known. The chain couples TRBV5-1 to TRBJ2-7, with TRBD1 as a possible D gene (6 bases). Sequencing used PBMCs or a T cell subset sorted from them (not recorded which). CDR3 sequence reads: CASSLGTGIEAYEQYF. The CDR3 coding sequence is TGCGCCAGCAGCTTGGGCACAGGGATAGAGGCCTACGAGCAGTACTTC.